This T cell receptor beta chain was sequenced in a study of T cells after yellow fever vaccination. Trimming pared 6 bases from V and 1 base from J, leaving 11 bases between. The CDR3 spans 14 residues. At least ten counts were recorded for this clonotype. TCRdb fed the 5' RACE reads into MiXCR, producing one record per CDR3 protein. In the table there are 60,000 to 75,000 distinct CDR3 sequences, approximately 6.1% of which are singletons. The sample was CD8+ T cells sorted from PBMCs, taken about 49 days after the first yellow fever vaccination. The chain joins TRBV12-3 or TRBV12-4 to TRBJ2-3, with a possible D match to TRBD1 (5 bases). This clonotype originated in a man aged 18 to 29 who received the YFV17D yellow fever vaccine. CDR3 amino acids: CASSPLGRTDTQYF. The DNA of the CDR3 is TGTGCCAGCAGCCCATTGGGGCGCACAGATACGCAGTATTTT.